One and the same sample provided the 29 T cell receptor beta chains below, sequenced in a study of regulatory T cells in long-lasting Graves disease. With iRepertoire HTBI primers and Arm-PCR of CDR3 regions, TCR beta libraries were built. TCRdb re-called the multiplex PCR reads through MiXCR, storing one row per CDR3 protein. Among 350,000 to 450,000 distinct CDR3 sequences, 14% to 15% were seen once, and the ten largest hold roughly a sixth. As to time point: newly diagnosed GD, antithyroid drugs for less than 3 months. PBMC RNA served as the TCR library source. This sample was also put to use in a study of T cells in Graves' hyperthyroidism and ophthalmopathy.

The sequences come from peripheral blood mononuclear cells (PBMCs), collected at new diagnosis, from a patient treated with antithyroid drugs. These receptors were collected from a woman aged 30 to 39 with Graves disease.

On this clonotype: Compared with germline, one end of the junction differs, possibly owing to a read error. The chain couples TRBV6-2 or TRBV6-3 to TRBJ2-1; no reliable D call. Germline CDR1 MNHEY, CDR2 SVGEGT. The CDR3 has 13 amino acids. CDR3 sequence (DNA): TGTGCCAGCAGTGACTCCGCCGCCAATGAGCAGTTCTTC. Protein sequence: CASSDSAANEQFF.

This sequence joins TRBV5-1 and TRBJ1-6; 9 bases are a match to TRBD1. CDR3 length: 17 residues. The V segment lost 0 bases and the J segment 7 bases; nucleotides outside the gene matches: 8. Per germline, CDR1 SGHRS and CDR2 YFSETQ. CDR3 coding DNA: TGCGCCAGCAGCTTGGTGGTGGGCGGACAGGGGAATTCACCCCTCCACTTT. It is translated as CASSLVVGGQGNSPLHF.

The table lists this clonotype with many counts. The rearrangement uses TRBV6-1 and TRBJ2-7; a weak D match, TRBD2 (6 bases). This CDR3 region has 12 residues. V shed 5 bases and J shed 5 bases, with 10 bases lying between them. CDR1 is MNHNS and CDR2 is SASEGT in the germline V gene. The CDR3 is CASSTPGDEQYF. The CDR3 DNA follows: TGTGCCAGCAGTACCCCGGGGGACGAGCAGTACTTC.

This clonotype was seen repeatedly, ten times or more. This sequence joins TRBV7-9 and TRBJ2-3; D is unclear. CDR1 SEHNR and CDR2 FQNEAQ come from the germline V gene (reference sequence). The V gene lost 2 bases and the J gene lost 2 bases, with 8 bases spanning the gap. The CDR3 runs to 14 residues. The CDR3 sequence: CASSLTANTDTQYF. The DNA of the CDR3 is TGTGCCAGCAGCTTAACGGCTAACACAGATACGCAGTATTTT.

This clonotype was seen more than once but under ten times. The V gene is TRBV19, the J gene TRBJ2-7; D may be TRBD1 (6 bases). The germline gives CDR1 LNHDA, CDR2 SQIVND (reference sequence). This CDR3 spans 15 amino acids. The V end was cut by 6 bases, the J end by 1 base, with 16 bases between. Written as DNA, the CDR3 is TGTGCCAGTAGCAGCGCAGGGGTGGAATCCTACGAGCAGTACTTC. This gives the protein CASSSAGVESYEQYF. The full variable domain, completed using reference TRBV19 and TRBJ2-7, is DGGITQSPKYLFRKEGQNVTLSCEQNLNHDAMYWYRQDPGQGLRLIYYSQIVNDFQKGDIAEGYSVSREKKESFPLTVTSAQKNPTAFYLCASSSAGVESYEQYFGPGTRLTVT.

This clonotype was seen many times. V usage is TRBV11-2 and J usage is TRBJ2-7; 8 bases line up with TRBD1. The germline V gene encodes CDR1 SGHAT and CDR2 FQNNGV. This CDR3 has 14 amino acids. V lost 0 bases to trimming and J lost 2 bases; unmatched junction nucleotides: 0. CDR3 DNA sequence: TGTGCCAGCAGCTTAGAACAGGGGGCCTACGAGCAGTACTTC. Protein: CASSLEQGAYEQYF.

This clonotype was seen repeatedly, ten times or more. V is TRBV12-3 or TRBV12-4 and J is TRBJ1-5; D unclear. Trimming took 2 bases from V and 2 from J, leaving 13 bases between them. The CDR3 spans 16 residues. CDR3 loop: CASSLSPGLGNQPQHF. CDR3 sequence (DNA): TGTGCCAGCAGTTTAAGCCCGGGGTTGGGCAATCAGCCCCAGCATTTT.

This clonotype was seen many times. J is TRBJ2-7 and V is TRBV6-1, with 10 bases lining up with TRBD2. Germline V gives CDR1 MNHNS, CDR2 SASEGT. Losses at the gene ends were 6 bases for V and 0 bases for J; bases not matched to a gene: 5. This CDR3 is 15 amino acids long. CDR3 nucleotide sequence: TGTGCCAGCAGCCTCACTAGCGGGGACTCCTACGAGCAGTACTTC. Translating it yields CASSLTSGDSYEQYF.

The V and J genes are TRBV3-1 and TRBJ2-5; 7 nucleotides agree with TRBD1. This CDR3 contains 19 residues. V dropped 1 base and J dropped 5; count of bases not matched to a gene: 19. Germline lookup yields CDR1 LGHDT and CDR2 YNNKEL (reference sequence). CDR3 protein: CASSQGNVGVTGKLETQYF. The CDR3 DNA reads TGTGCCAGCAGCCAAGGAAATGTCGGGGTGACAGGGAAGTTGGAGACCCAGTACTTC.

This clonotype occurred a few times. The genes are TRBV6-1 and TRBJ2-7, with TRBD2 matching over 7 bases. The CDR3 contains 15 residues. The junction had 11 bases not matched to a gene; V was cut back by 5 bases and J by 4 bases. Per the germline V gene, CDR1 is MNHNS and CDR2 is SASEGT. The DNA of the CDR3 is TGTGCCAGCAGTACACCTCTGGGGACTACGTACGAGCAGTACTTC. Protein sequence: CASSTPLGTTYEQYF.

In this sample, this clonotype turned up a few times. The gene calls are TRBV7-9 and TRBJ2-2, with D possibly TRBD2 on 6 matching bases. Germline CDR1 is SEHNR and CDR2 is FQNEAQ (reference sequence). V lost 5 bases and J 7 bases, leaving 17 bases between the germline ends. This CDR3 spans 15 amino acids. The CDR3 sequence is CASSTPGRRNGELFF. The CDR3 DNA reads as TGTGCCAGCAGCACCCCGGGGAGGAGGAACGGGGAGCTGTTTTTT.

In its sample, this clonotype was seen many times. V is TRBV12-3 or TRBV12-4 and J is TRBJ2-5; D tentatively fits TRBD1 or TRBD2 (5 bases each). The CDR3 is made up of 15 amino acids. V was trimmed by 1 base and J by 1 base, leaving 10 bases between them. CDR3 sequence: CASSLVGDPQETQYF. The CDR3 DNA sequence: TGTGCCAGCAGTTTAGTAGGGGACCCCCAAGAGACCCAGTACTTC.

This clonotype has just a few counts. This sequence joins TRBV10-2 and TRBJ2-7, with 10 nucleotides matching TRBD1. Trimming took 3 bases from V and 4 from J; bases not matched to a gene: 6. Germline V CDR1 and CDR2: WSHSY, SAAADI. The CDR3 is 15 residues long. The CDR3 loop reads CASSDRDRGRYEQYF. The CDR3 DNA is TGCGCCAGCAGTGACCGTGACAGGGGGCGTTACGAGCAGTACTTC.

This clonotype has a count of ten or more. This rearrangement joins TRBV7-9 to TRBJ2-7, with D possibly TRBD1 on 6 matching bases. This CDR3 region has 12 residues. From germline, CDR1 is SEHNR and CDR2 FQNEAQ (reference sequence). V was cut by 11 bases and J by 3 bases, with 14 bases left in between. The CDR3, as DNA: TGTGCCGTACAGGGTTGGGGCTACGAGCAGTACTTC. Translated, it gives CAVQGWGYEQYF.

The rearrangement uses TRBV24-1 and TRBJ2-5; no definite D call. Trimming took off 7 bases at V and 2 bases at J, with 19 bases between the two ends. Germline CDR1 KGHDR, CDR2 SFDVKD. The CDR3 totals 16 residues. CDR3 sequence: CATSPQRGELQETQYF. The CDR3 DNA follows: TGTGCCACCAGCCCCCAACGTGGGGAACTTCAAGAGACCCAGTACTTC.

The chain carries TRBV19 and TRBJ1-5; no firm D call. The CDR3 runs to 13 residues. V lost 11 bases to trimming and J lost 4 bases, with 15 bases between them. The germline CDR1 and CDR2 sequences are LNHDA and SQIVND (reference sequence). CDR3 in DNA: TGTGCCCACGCCCGCGGCCCTAATCAGCCCCAGCATTTT. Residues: CAHARGPNQPQHF.

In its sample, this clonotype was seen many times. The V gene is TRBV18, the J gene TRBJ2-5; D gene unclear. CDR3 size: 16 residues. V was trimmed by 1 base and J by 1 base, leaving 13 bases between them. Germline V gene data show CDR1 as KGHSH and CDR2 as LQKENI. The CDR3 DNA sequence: TGTGCCAGCTCACCACGACGTACCTCGACCCAAGAGACCCAGTACTTC. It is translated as CASSPRRTSTQETQYF.

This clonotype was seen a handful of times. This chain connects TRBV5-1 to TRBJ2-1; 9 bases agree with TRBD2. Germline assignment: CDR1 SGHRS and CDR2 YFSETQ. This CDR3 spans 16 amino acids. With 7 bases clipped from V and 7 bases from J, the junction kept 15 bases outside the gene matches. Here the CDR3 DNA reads TGCGCCAGCCGCGGGAGGGGGGGTTCGAGCTCGAATGAGCAGTTCTTC. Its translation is CASRGRGGSSSNEQFF.

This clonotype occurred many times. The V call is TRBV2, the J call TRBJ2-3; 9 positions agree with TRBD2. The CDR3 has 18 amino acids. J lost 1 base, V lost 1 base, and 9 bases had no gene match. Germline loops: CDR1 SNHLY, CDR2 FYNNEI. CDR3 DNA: TGTGCCAGCAGTGAAGTCGGGGTGGCTAGCGGGGGCACAGATACGCAGTATTTT. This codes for CASSEVGVASGGTDTQYF.

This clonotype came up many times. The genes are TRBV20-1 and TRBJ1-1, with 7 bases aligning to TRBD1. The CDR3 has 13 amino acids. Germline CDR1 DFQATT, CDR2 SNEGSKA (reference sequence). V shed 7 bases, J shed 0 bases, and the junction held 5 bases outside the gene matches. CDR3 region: CSVAGQMNTEAFF. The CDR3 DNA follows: TGCAGTGTCGCGGGACAGATGAACACTGAAGCTTTCTTT.

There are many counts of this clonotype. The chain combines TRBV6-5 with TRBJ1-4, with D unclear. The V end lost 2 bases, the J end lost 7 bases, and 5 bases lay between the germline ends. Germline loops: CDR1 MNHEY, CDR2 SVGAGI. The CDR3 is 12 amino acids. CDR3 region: CASSYKGEKLFF. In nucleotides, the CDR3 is TGTGCCAGCAGTTACAAGGGTGAAAAACTGTTTTTT.

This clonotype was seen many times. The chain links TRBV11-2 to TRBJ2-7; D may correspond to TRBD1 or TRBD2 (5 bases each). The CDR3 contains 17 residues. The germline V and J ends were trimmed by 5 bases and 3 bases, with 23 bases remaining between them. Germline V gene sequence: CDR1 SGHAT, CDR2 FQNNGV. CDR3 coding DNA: TGTGCCAGCAGCCCCTTGGGTCGGGGCCTCCCGGGCTACGAGCAGTACTTC. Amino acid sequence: CASSPLGRGLPGYEQYF.

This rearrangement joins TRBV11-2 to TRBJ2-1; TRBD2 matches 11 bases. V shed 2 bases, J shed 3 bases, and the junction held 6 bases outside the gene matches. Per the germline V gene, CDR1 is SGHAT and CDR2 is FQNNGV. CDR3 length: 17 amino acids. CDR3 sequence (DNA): TGTGCCAGCAGCTTAATTTCTAGCGGGAGGAGCTACAATGAGCAGTTCTTC. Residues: CASSLISSGRSYNEQFF.

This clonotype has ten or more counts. Written as DNA, the CDR3 is TGTGCCATCAGTGATGGGACAGGGGCTAGCTATGGCTACACCTTC. Its translation is CAISDGTGASYGYTF. The rearrangement joins TRBV10-3 to TRBJ1-2, with 10 nucleotides matching TRBD1. The ends lost 3 bases at V and 4 bases at J; junction bases unmatched: 5. Germline loops: CDR1 ENHRY, CDR2 SYGVKD. The CDR3 consists of 15 residues.

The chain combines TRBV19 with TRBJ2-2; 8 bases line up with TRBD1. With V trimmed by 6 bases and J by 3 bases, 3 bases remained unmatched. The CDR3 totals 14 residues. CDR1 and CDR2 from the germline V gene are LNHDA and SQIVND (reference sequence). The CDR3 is CASRDRVYTGELFF. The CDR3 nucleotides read TGTGCCAGTAGGGACAGGGTGTACACCGGGGAGCTGTTTTTT.

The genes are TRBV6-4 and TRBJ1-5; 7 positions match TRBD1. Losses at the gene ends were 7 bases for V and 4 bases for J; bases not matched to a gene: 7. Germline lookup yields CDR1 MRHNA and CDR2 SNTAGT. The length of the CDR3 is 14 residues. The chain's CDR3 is CASNERQGNQPQHF. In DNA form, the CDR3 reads TGTGCCAGCAACGAGAGACAGGGTAATCAGCCCCAGCATTTT.

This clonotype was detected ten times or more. CDR3 DNA: TGTGCCAGCAGCCAAAAGACTAGCGGGACCTACAATGAGCAGTTCTTC. It encodes CASSQKTSGTYNEQFF. This chain connects TRBV4-2 to TRBJ2-1, with 11 bases fitting TRBD2. Unmatched junction bases numbered 2, after V lost 2 bases and J lost 2 bases. The length of the CDR3 is 16 residues. From germline, CDR1 is LGHNA and CDR2 YNFKEQ.

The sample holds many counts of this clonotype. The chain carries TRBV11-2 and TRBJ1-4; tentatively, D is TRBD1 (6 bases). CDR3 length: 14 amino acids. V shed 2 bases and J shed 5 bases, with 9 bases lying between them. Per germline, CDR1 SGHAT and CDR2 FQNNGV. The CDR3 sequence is CASSLKGGNEKLFF. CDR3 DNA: TGTGCCAGCAGCTTAAAAGGGGGAAATGAAAAACTGTTTTTT.

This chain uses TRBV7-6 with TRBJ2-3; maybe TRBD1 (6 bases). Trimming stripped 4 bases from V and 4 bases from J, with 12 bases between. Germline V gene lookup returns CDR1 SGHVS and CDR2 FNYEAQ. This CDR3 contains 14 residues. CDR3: CASSSKDRADTQYF. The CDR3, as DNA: TGTGCCAGCAGCTCCAAGGACAGAGCAGATACGCAGTATTTT.